Each of the 9 T cell receptor beta chains below was sequenced from the same sample in a study of CD8+CD57+ T cells in acquired aplastic anemia. Template material for TCR beta VDJ and CDR3 profiling consisted of genomic DNA. MiXCR was run by TCRdb on the reads, yielding one entry per CDR3 protein. The sample lists roughly 200,000 distinct CDR3 sequences, about three fifths seen once, with approximately 40% in the top ten. The authors sequenced patients whose flow cytometry had shown CD8+CD57+ cell expansion. The specimen sequenced was sorted CD4+, CD8+, or CD8+CD57+ T cells (not recorded which) from PBMCs. The receptors derive from a human donor with aplastic anemia.

This clonotype has just a few counts. The genes are TRBV9 and TRBJ2-7; D gene unclear. The CDR3 loop spans 12 amino acids. V was trimmed by 2 bases and J by 8 bases, leaving 11 bases between them. From germline, CDR1 is SGDLS and CDR2 YYNGEE. Here the CDR3 reads CASSVQVVKQYF. CDR3 nucleotides: TGTGCCAGCAGCGTCCAGGTTGTGAAGCAGTACTTC. Full variable domain (missing parts from reference TRBV9 and TRBJ2-7): DSGVTQTPKHLITATGQRVTLRCSPRSGDLSVYWYQQSLDQGLQFLIQYYNGEERAKGNILERFSAQQFPDLHSELNLSSLELGDSALYFCASSVQVVKQYFGPGTRLTVT.

Concerning this clonotype itself: Its ends do not fully match the called genes, so a read error is possible. This rearrangement joins TRBV7-9 to TRBJ2-7; D ambiguous. The germline CDR1 and CDR2 sequences are SEHNR and FQNEAQ (reference sequence). The CDR3 totals 13 residues. CDR3 residues: CASRLPDTYEQYF. The DNA of the CDR3 is TGTGCCAGCCGCTTGCCAGATACCTACGAGCAGTACTTC.

This chain connects TRBV2 to TRBJ2-2; D remains ambiguous. V was clipped by 5 bases and J by 2 bases, with 6 bases between them. CDR3 length: 13 amino acids. Per the germline V gene, CDR1 is SNHLY and CDR2 is FYNNEI. This chain's CDR3 is CASSFRNTGELFF. CDR3 nucleotides: TGTGCCAGCAGTTTTCGTAACACCGGGGAGCTGTTTTTT.

The chain joins TRBV6-5 to TRBJ1-1; D unclear. The CDR3 loop spans 15 amino acids. Germline values: CDR1 MNHEY, CDR2 SVGAGI. Trimming cost V 4 bases and J 4 bases, with 16 bases left between them. The CDR3 spells CASSLSTGACTEAFF. CDR3 DNA sequence: TGTGCCAGCAGTTTGTCAACGGGCGCGTGCACTGAAGCTTTCTTT.

This clonotype was seen a single time. The CDR3 DNA follows: TGTGCCAGCAGTGAGGTCTATACGGGACAGGTAGTATACGAGCAGTACTTC. Encoded protein: CASSEVYTGQVVYEQYF. The genes are TRBV2 and TRBJ2-7; 8 bases are shared with TRBD1. CDR1 SNHLY and CDR2 FYNNEI come from the germline V gene. V shed 3 bases and J 4 bases; nucleotides not matched to a gene: 14. The CDR3 runs 17 residues.

This clonotype was seen ten or more times. The chain recombines TRBV12-3 or TRBV12-4 with TRBJ2-3; D ambiguous. The V end was cut by 0 bases, the J end by 4 bases, with 14 bases between. The CDR3 sequence is 16 residues long. The DNA for the CDR3 is TGTGCCAGCAGTTTAGCGCTCCGTCGAGGACCAGATACGCAGTATTTT. Translation gives CASSLALRRGPDTQYF.

This clonotype was observed many times. The chain combines TRBV27 with TRBJ2-1; a weak D match, TRBD1 (6 bases). The V and J ends lost 2 bases and 0 bases respectively, with 8 bases between them. This CDR3 has 15 residues. Germline-derived CDR1 and CDR2 are MNHEY and SMNVEV (reference sequence). This chain's CDR3 is CASSLGGSSYNEQFF. CDR3 bases: TGTGCCAGCAGTTTAGGGGGCTCCTCCTACAATGAGCAGTTCTTC.

The chain employs TRBV7-2 and TRBJ2-5; D is uncertain. The V end lost 3 bases, the J end lost 5 bases, and 10 bases lay between the germline ends. Germline V gives CDR1 SGHTA, CDR2 FQGNSA. The CDR3 runs to 13 residues. The CDR3, as DNA: TGTGCCAGCAGCTTCCAATTTCTTGAGACCCAGTACTTC. Translated, it gives CASSFQFLETQYF.

This clonotype was observed at least ten times. V gene TRBV7-2 combines with J gene TRBJ2-7, with TRBD2 as a possible D gene (5 bases). Germline lookup yields CDR1 SGHTA and CDR2 FQGNSA. The CDR3 sequence is 15 residues long. V dropped 2 bases and J dropped 0 bases, with 11 bases sitting between them. The CDR3 bases are TGTGCCAGCAGCTTACAGCGGTACCGCTCCTACGAGCAGTACTTC. As protein: CASSLQRYRSYEQYF.